The rows below give T cell receptor beta chains drawn from one sample of a study of blood T cell repertoires in COVID-19. Libraries were prepared by immunoSEQ multiplex PCR; TCRdb keeps only in-frame clonotypes and omits some of them. The sample has roughly 100,000 clones; about 91% are singletons. Sequencing was done on a sample of peripheral blood. The receptors come from a human donor in a cohort sampled during active COVID-19. Each CDR3 is given with its conserved first and last residue. D genes are given only for firm matches. Not all rows give a size; the values are once, few, many and, for expanded clones, a class.

v_call,j_call,d_call,clone_size,cdr3_nt,cdr3_aa
TRBV28,TRBJ2-7,-,-,TGTGCCAGCAGCCAACAGGGACCGAGCTACGAGCAGTACTTC,CASSQQGPSYEQYF
TRBV6-6,TRBJ2-5,TRBD2,-,TGTGCCAGCAGTTACCGGACTAGCGGGAGATTAGAGACCCAGTACTTC,CASSYRTSGRLETQYF
TRBV7-8,TRBJ2-7,TRBD1,-,TGTGCCAGCAGCTTAAAGGCGGCAGGGGGCCTGTACGAGCAGTACTTC,CASSLKAAGGLYEQYF
TRBV6-5,TRBJ2-7,TRBD1,-,TGTGCCAGCAGCGTAACAGGGGGGTACGAGCAGTACTTC,CASSVTGGYEQYF
TRBV7-8,TRBJ2-3,TRBD1,-,TGTGCCAGCAGCTTAGTGGCAGGGGGTGAGACAGATACGCAGTATTTT,CASSLVAGGETDTQYF
TRBV2,TRBJ1-6,-,-,TGTGCCAGCGTCGCCCCGAGAAATTCACCCCTCCACTTT,CASVAPRNSPLHF
TRBV6-5,TRBJ1-6,-,-,TGTGCCAGCAGTTTCGGGACTAGTAATTCACCCCTCCACTTT,CASSFGTSNSPLHF
TRBV6-5,TRBJ1-1,TRBD1,once,TGTGCCAGCAGTTCTATAGGGGGCAGGGGGAACACTGAAGCTTTCTTT,CASSSIGGRGNTEAFF
TRBV5-1,TRBJ2-2,-,-,TGCGCCAGCAGCTTGGGTAGGAACACCGGGGAGCTGTTTTTT,CASSLGRNTGELFF
TRBV30,TRBJ1-5,-,-,TGTGCCTGGAGAGCGGGGCAGAGCAATCAGCCCCAGCATTTT,CAWRAGQSNQPQHF
TRBV11-2,TRBJ2-6,TRBD1,once,TGTGCCAGCAGCTTAGTACAGGGGCCAACCCTCTCTGGGGCCAACGTCCTGACTTTC,CASSLVQGPTLSGANVLTF
TRBV9,TRBJ1-3,TRBD1,-,TGTGCCAGCAGCGTGACAGGGTTGGACGCTGGAAACACCATATATTTT,CASSVTGLDAGNTIYF
TRBV6-2/TRBV6-3,TRBJ1-2,-,-,TGTGCCAGCAGTTACTCGCAGGGTGTGGGCTATGGCTACACCTTC,CASSYSQGVGYGYTF
TRBV11-3,TRBJ1-1,-,-,TGTGCCAGCAGCTTATCCACTTCGAACACTGAAGCTTTCTTT,CASSLSTSNTEAFF
TRBV14,TRBJ1-1,-,once,TGTGCCAGCAGCCAAGGGAGGGGCTGGGGCACTGAAGCTTTCTTT,CASSQGRGWGTEAFF
TRBV6-2/TRBV6-3,TRBJ2-2,TRBD2,-,TGTGCCAGCAGTTACCTAGGACTAGCCATAGATCCCGGGGAGCTGTTTTTT,CASSYLGLAIDPGELFF
TRBV19,TRBJ2-5,-,-,TGTGCCAGTAGTATAGTGGCGGGATGGTACCAAGAGACCCAGTACTTC,CASSIVAGWYQETQYF
TRBV5-1,TRBJ2-4,TRBD1,once,TGCGCCAGCAGTCACCTACAGGGGGCCAAAAACATTCAGTACTTC,CASSHLQGAKNIQYF
TRBV6-2/TRBV6-3,TRBJ1-6,-,-,TGTGCCAGCAGACCTCAGGGAGGCAGTTCACCCCTCCACTTT,CASRPQGGSSPLHF
TRBV7-2,TRBJ1-4,-,-,TGTGCCAGCAGCTTTCGGCTCACAGGGATAGGTGAAAAACTGTTTTTT,CASSFRLTGIGEKLFF
TRBV7-3,TRBJ2-3,-,-,TGTGCCAGCAGTCCCGGGGGATACACAGATACGCAGTATTTT,CASSPGGYTDTQYF
TRBV10-1,TRBJ2-1,TRBD2,-,TGCGCGGCGGGGGAATTAGGGGACAATGAGCAGTTCTTC,CAAGELGDNEQFF
TRBV30,TRBJ2-7,-,-,TGTGCCTGGAGTCCCGACAGGTTCTCCTACGAGCAGTACTTC,CAWSPDRFSYEQYF
TRBV27,TRBJ1-1,TRBD1,-,TGTGCCAGCAGTTCGTGGGACAGGGAGGGAGCTTTCTTT,CASSSWDREGAFF
TRBV7-8,TRBJ2-3,-,-,TGTGCCAGCAGTCAGGGCCCGAGCCCCACAGATACGCAGTATTTT,CASSQGPSPTDTQYF
TRBV3-1/TRBV3-2,TRBJ1-2,-,-,TGTGCCAGCAGCCAAGAAAGAGGAATTGGCTACACCTTC,CASSQERGIGYTF
TRBV5-5,TRBJ2-1,TRBD1,-,TGTGCCAGCAGCTTGCGTCGAGACAGGGGCAATGAGCAGTTCTTC,CASSLRRDRGNEQFF
TRBV18,TRBJ2-1,-,-,TGTGCCAGCTCACCGCAGCGAGGGGGGGGCGACAATGAGCAGTTCTTC,CASSPQRGGGDNEQFF
TRBV7-2,TRBJ2-1,TRBD2,few,TGTGCCAGCAGCCTTCGAGCTAGCGGGGGAGGGTGGGAGCAGTTCTTC,CASSLRASGGGWEQFF
TRBV29-1,TRBJ2-1,-,-,TGCAGCGTTGACGGAGCGAGCTCCTACAATGAGCAGTTCTTC,CSVDGASSYNEQFF
TRBV5-1,TRBJ1-1,-,-,TGCGCCAGCAGCTCCCTCGGGGGGAACACTGAAGCTTTCTTT,CASSSLGGNTEAFF
TRBV28,TRBJ2-3,-,-,TGTGCCAGCAGCTCCTTGGGCGAGAGCACAGATACGCAGTATTTT,CASSSLGESTDTQYF
TRBV3-1/TRBV3-2,TRBJ2-1,-,-,TGTGCCAGCAGCCAAGGAGGGTGGCAGAGCGATGAGCAGTTCTTC,CASSQGGWQSDEQFF
TRBV19,TRBJ2-2,-,-,TGTGCCAGTAAAGGGGTAGGGCAAGTAATCGGGGAGCTGTTTTTT,CASKGVGQVIGELFF
TRBV3-1/TRBV3-2,TRBJ2-5,TRBD2,-,TGTGCCAGCAGCCAAAAGATGACCCTCCGACTAGCGGGCAATGGGGAGCAAGAGACCCAGTACTTC,CASSQKMTLRLAGNGEQETQYF
TRBV6-2/TRBV6-3,TRBJ2-5,-,-,TGTGCCAGCAGTTACTCCGGCGGGCACCAAGAGACCCAGTACTTC,CASSYSGGHQETQYF
TRBV27,TRBJ2-5,TRBD2,-,TGTGCCAGCAGGGTGGGACAGGGCTTGACTAGCGGGAGGTACCAAGAGACCCAGTACTTC,CASRVGQGLTSGRYQETQYF
TRBV12-3/TRBV12-4,TRBJ2-3,-,-,TGTGCCAGCAGCTTCGGGAGCACAGATACGCAGTATTTT,CASSFGSTDTQYF
TRBV14,TRBJ1-4,TRBD1,-,TGTGCCAGCAGCCAAGTCCCAGGGGGGCCTTCTAATGAAAAACTGTTTTTT,CASSQVPGGPSNEKLFF
TRBV5-4,TRBJ2-3,TRBD2,-,TGTGCCAGCAGCACCGCGCTAGCGGGGGGGCGGGTAGATACGCAGTATTTT,CASSTALAGGRVDTQYF
TRBV9,TRBJ2-1,-,-,TGTGCCAGCACGGGGGGCGTCTCCTACAATGAGCAGTTCTTC,CASTGGVSYNEQFF
TRBV7-3,TRBJ1-1,-,-,TGTGCCAGCAGCTTAGAAGGGGATAACACTGAAGCTTTCTTT,CASSLEGDNTEAFF
TRBV21-1,TRBJ2-7,-,-,TGTGCCAGCAGCGCCCACCTACTAGCGGCGCTGGGGGAGCAGTACTTC,CASSAHLLAALGEQYF
TRBV7-9,TRBJ2-1,TRBD1,-,TGTGCCAGCAGCACCACAGGGGACCCCTACAATGAGCAGTTCTTC,CASSTTGDPYNEQFF
TRBV28,TRBJ1-1,TRBD1,-,TGTGCCAGCAGTCGCGGACAGGGCGCTATGAACACTGAAGCTTTCTTT,CASSRGQGAMNTEAFF
TRBV11-3,TRBJ2-1,TRBD1,-,TGTGCCAGCAGCTCTTACAGGGGGACCAACAATGAGCAGTTCTTC,CASSSYRGTNNEQFF
TRBV30,TRBJ2-6,-,-,TGTGCCTGGAGAGGAGGACTTACCTCTGGGGCCAACGTCCTGACTTTC,CAWRGGLTSGANVLTF
TRBV23-1,TRBJ1-2,TRBD1,once,TGCGCCAGCAGTCATTTAAACTCACAGGGGGCGGCAGACTATGGCTACACCTTC,CASSHLNSQGAADYGYTF
TRBV28,TRBJ1-1,TRBD1,-,TGTGCCAGCAGTTTACCCAGGGGGCCAACTGAAGCTTTCTTT,CASSLPRGPTEAFF
TRBV7-6,TRBJ1-1,TRBD1,-,TGTGCCAGCAGCCCAGGACAGGGTACTGAAGCTTTCTTT,CASSPGQGTEAFF
TRBV28,TRBJ1-1,TRBD1,-,TGTGCCAGCAGTCGACCGACAGGGGGCACTGAAGCTTTCTTT,CASSRPTGGTEAFF